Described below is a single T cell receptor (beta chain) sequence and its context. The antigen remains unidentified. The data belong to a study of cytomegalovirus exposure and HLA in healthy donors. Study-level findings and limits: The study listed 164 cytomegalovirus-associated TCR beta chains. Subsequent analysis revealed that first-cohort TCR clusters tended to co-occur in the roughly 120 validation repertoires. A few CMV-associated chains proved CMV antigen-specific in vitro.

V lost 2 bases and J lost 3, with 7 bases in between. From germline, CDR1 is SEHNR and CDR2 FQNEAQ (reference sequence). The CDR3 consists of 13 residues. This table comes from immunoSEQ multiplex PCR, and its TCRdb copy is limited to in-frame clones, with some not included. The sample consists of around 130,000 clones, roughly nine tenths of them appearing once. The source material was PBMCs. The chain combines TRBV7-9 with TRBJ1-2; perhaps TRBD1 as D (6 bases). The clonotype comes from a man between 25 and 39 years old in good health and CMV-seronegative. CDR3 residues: CASSLNRDYGYTF. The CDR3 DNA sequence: TGTGCCAGCAGCTTAAACAGGGACTATGGCTACACCTTC.